This is a list of T cell receptor beta chains from one sample in a study of PD-1 blockade in classical Hodgkin lymphoma. Clones were sequenced by immunoSEQ multiplex PCR, and TCRdb holds only the in-frame ones, with some missing. Here the sample spans some 70,000 clones, over 90% being singletons. The sequenced sample consisted of peripheral blood mononuclear cells (PBMCs). The receptors were sampled from a human donor with classical Hodgkin lymphoma. Each CDR3 is given with its conserved first and last residue. Each record gives: V gene, J gene, D gene, clone size, CDR3 DNA, CDR3 protein. D genes are given only for firm matches. For some rows the clone size is stated as once, few or many, or as a class when expanded; others skip it.

V: TRBV2
J: TRBJ2-1
D: -
size: once
DNA: TGTGCCAGCAGTGAAAAGACAGGATCCTACAATGAGCAGTTCTTC
CDR3: CASSEKTGSYNEQFF

V: TRBV6-1
J: TRBJ1-1
D: -
size: once
DNA: TGTGCCAGCCAGGACATGCCCGGGAACACTGAAGCTTTCTTT
CDR3: CASQDMPGNTEAFF

V: TRBV28
J: TRBJ2-7
D: TRBD2
size: -
DNA: TGTGCCAGCAGTTCCAGTCAAGCGGGAGGACGCGAGCAGTACTTC
CDR3: CASSSSQAGGREQYF

V: TRBV28
J: TRBJ2-1
D: TRBD2
size: -
DNA: TGTGCCAGCAGTTTGGCTAGCGGGGCCCTGGGGGGCAATGAGCAGTTCTTC
CDR3: CASSLASGALGGNEQFF

V: TRBV6-5
J: TRBJ2-7
D: -
size: -
DNA: TGTGCCAGCAGTTTCCGGGCCCTCTACGAGCAGTACTTC
CDR3: CASSFRALYEQYF

V: TRBV5-1
J: TRBJ1-1
D: TRBD1
size: -
DNA: TGCGCCAGCAGGGACAGGGGTAGGTCCCAGAACACTGAAGCTTTCTTT
CDR3: CASRDRGRSQNTEAFF

V: TRBV25-1
J: TRBJ2-2
D: -
size: -
DNA: TGTGCCAGCAGTGAATCCCCCGGGGAGCTGTTTTTT
CDR3: CASSESPGELFF

V: TRBV19
J: TRBJ1-1
D: TRBD1
size: -
DNA: TGTGCCAGTAGTATGGTACAGGGGAGCACTGAAGCTTTCTTT
CDR3: CASSMVQGSTEAFF

V: TRBV30
J: TRBJ1-5
D: -
size: -
DNA: TGTGCCTGGACGGGGGTGCAGGGTCAGCCCCAGCATTTT
CDR3: CAWTGVQGQPQHF

V: TRBV28
J: TRBJ2-5
D: -
size: -
DNA: TGTGCCAGCAGTCCTGTCTTGAAGGAGACCCAGTACTTC
CDR3: CASSPVLKETQYF

V: TRBV28
J: TRBJ2-3
D: TRBD2
size: -
DNA: TGTGCCAGCAGTCAAACATTACTAGCGGCCCCTTTTAGAGGTACGCAGTATTTT
CDR3: CASSQTLLAAPFRGTQYF

V: TRBV28
J: TRBJ1-1
D: -
size: -
DNA: TGTGCCAGCAAACTGGGGTGGACTGAAGCTTTCTTT
CDR3: CASKLGWTEAFF

V: TRBV15
J: TRBJ2-3
D: -
size: -
DNA: TGTGCCACCAGCAGAGATAGCGCCGGTCGCACAGATACGCAGTATTTT
CDR3: CATSRDSAGRTDTQYF

V: TRBV5-4
J: TRBJ1-2
D: TRBD1
size: -
DNA: TGTGCCAGCAGCATCCGAGACAGGGGTAGCTACACCTTC
CDR3: CASSIRDRGSYTF

V: TRBV18
J: TRBJ1-1
D: TRBD1
size: -
DNA: TGTGCCAGCTCACAGGACAGGGACACTGAAGCTTTCTTT
CDR3: CASSQDRDTEAFF

V: TRBV29-1
J: TRBJ2-3
D: TRBD2
size: -
DNA: TGCAGCGTTGAGGCCAGCGGGGGCACAGATACGCAGTATTTT
CDR3: CSVEASGGTDTQYF

V: TRBV5-1
J: TRBJ2-7
D: -
size: once
DNA: TGCGCCAGCAGCTTGGCAACACAGGGCAATGAACGCGAGCAGTACTTC
CDR3: CASSLATQGNEREQYF

V: TRBV6-6
J: TRBJ1-1
D: -
size: -
DNA: TGTGCCAGCAGTTACTCCCGACAGAACACTGAAGCTTTCTTT
CDR3: CASSYSRQNTEAFF

V: TRBV7-2
J: TRBJ2-5
D: TRBD2
size: few
DNA: TGTGCCAGCAGCCTTAGCGGGTTCCAGACCCAGTACTTC
CDR3: CASSLSGFQTQYF

V: TRBV6-5
J: TRBJ2-3
D: -
size: -
DNA: TGTGCCAGCAGTTACTCGAACAGGCAGGCAGATACGCAGTATTTT
CDR3: CASSYSNRQADTQYF

V: TRBV2
J: TRBJ2-1
D: TRBD2
size: -
DNA: TGTGCCAGCGGGCTAGCGGGGGGCTATAGATACAATGAGCAGTTCTTC
CDR3: CASGLAGGYRYNEQFF

V: TRBV5-4
J: TRBJ2-5
D: -
size: -
DNA: TGTGCCAGCAGCTTAGTTAGCGAGACCCAGTACTTC
CDR3: CASSLVSETQYF

V: TRBV7-3
J: TRBJ1-1
D: -
size: -
DNA: TGTGCCAGCAGCCCGAGGCCAGGGGATTTGAACACTGAAGCTTTCTTT
CDR3: CASSPRPGDLNTEAFF

V: TRBV6-6
J: TRBJ1-6
D: TRBD1
size: -
DNA: TGTGCCAGCAGGCCGGGACAGCAGAATTCACCCCTCCACTTT
CDR3: CASRPGQQNSPLHF

V: TRBV9
J: TRBJ2-3
D: TRBD1
size: few
DNA: TGTGCCAGCAGCGTAGGGTTAGGGGGCGACGCAGATACGCAGTATTTT
CDR3: CASSVGLGGDADTQYF

V: TRBV6-5
J: TRBJ1-5
D: -
size: -
DNA: TGTGCCAGCAGGCCCAAACCCGTGGGCAATCAGCCCCAGCATTTT
CDR3: CASRPKPVGNQPQHF

V: TRBV5-4
J: TRBJ1-2
D: -
size: -
DNA: TGTGCCAGCAGCTTGGATGAGGGGCATGGCTACACCTTC
CDR3: CASSLDEGHGYTF

V: TRBV7-9
J: TRBJ2-7
D: TRBD2
size: -
DNA: TGTGCCAGCAGACCTAGCGGGAGTAACAACGAGCAGTACTTC
CDR3: CASRPSGSNNEQYF